This T cell receptor (beta chain) was sequenced in a study of blood T cell repertoires in COVID-19. CDR3 length: 15 residues. CDR1 is LNHDA and CDR2 is SQIVND in the germline V gene (reference sequence). V was clipped by 4 bases and J by 3 bases; unmatched bases: 2. The method was immunoSEQ multiplex PCR; TCRdb's version includes in-frame clones alone and lacks a portion of them. The data show about 40,000 clones, more than 85% seen once. The chain carries TRBV19 and TRBJ2-2; 10 nucleotides align to TRBD2. Specimen: peripheral blood. This clonotype was sampled from a woman of 80 years or more with acute or convalescent COVID-19. The CDR3 here is CASSTGTSDTGELFF. For the CDR3, the DNA is TGTGCCAGTAGTACAGGGACTAGCGACACCGGGGAGCTGTTTTTT.